Each of the 10 T cell receptor beta chains below was sequenced from the same sample in a study of blood T cell repertoires in COVID-19. Clones were read by immunoSEQ multiplex PCR, and TCRdb kept only the in-frame ones, dropping some. The sample contains roughly 200,000 clones, around 78% of which appear only once. Specimen: peripheral blood. The receptors were gathered from a woman older than 75 with active or convalescent COVID-19.

The genes are TRBV28 and TRBJ2-7; D remains unclear. This CDR3 comprises 13 residues. The V end was cut by 5 bases, the J end by 7 bases, with 15 bases between. The germline CDR1 and CDR2 sequences are MDHEN and SYDVKM. CDR3 bases: TGTGCCAGCAGTCACCCACCCACGGGTGAGCAGTACTTC. Translated: CASSHPPTGEQYF.

V and J are TRBV9 and TRBJ2-3, with D perhaps matching TRBD2 (7 bases). Trimming cost V 3 bases and J 2 bases, with 13 bases left between them. From germline, CDR1 is SGDLS and CDR2 YYNGEE. The CDR3 is 15 amino acids. CDR3 sequence reads: CASSEGGGFTDTQYF. CDR3 in DNA: TGTGCCAGCAGCGAGGGAGGGGGTTTCACAGATACGCAGTATTTT.

This clone was observed a few times. The J gene is TRBJ2-3, the V gene TRBV23-1; 12 nucleotides line up with TRBD1. TRBV23-1 is designated an ORF whose function remains uncertain. V lost 0 bases and J lost 2; bases outside the gene matches: 15. CDR3 length: 21 amino acids. The CDR3 loop reads CASSQSRGQGARGGFTDTQYF. In nucleotides, the CDR3 is TGCGCCAGCAGTCAATCGAGGGGACAGGGGGCCCGAGGGGGCTTCACAGATACGCAGTATTTT.

The V and J genes are TRBV6-2 or TRBV6-3 and TRBJ2-4, with D possibly being TRBD1 (6 bases). Germline V gives CDR1 MNHEY, CDR2 SVGEGT. V shed 3 bases and J shed 14 bases, with 17 bases lying between them. This CDR3 is 13 amino acids long. The CDR3 here is CASSYIQGGVKYF. The CDR3 DNA follows: TGTGCCAGCAGTTATATACAGGGTGGGGTAAAGTACTTC.

This chain joins TRBV5-6 and TRBJ2-1; D possibly corresponds to TRBD2 (6 bases). The CDR3 loop spans 15 amino acids. V was cut by 3 bases and J by 7 bases, with 17 bases left in between. Germline CDR1 SGHDT, CDR2 YYEEEE. Here the CDR3 reads CASSWRRPAGNEQFF. As DNA, the CDR3 is TGTGCCAGCAGCTGGCGGCGACCGGCGGGGAATGAGCAGTTCTTC.

CDR3 DNA: TGTGCCAGCAGTTTATCGGTGAACGGGGACAGGATCTACGAGCAGTACTTC. This translates into CASSLSVNGDRIYEQYF. This sequence joins TRBV27 and TRBJ2-7; 8 bases align to TRBD1. This CDR3 is 17 amino acids long. After removal of 0 bases from V and 3 bases from J, the junction contained 10 bases not matched to a gene. CDR1 and CDR2 (germline): MNHEY, SMNVEV (reference sequence).

J is TRBJ1-2 and V is TRBV28; 7 bases align to TRBD1. The germline V gene encodes CDR1 MDHEN and CDR2 SYDVKM. The CDR3 spans 13 residues. With V trimmed by 2 bases and J by 7 bases, 4 bases remained unmatched. The CDR3 reads CASSLRTGGGYTF. For the CDR3, the DNA is TGTGCCAGCAGTTTACGGACAGGCGGTGGCTACACCTTC.

J is TRBJ2-1 and V is TRBV9; TRBD2 might be the D (5 bases). Germline V gives CDR1 SGDLS, CDR2 YYNGEE. The length of the CDR3 is 16 residues. Trimming shortened V by 0 bases and J by 8 bases, and 18 bases separated the two germline ends. CDR3 sequence reads: CASSVASLVGVYEQFF. As DNA, the CDR3 is TGTGCCAGCAGCGTAGCTTCTCTGGTCGGGGTGTATGAGCAGTTCTTC.

This clone was picked up a small number of times. CDR3 protein: CASSQDQGYYNEQFF. The CDR3 nucleotides read TGTGCCAGCAGCCAAGATCAGGGGTACTACAATGAGCAGTTCTTC. The chain joins TRBV4-2 to TRBJ2-1, with D maybe TRBD1 (6 bases). The ends were cut back, 0 bases at V and 3 bases at J, with 9 bases in the middle. Germline CDR1 is LGHNA and CDR2 is YNFKEQ. The CDR3 is 15 residues long.

As DNA, the CDR3 is TGTGCCAGCAGCCAAGTGGAGACCGGGGAGCTGTTTTTT. It yields the protein CASSQVETGELFF. This chain joins TRBV3-1 (or the pseudogene TRBV3-2) and TRBJ2-2; D not resolved. The germline V gene encodes CDR1 LGHDT and CDR2 YNNKEL (reference sequence). Trimming took 1 base from V and 5 from J, leaving 5 bases between them. This CDR3 is built from 13 residues.